A single TCR beta chain is shown here with its context. The antigen is not known. The source of the sample is a study of OX40 agonist ivuxolimab in advanced cancers. Study-wide background: The dose-escalation group included hepatocellular carcinoma, melanoma, renal cell carcinoma and head and neck cancer.

Study results and limitations: Blood T cells, both CD4+ and CD8+, expanded clonally by week 6 at 0.1 to 3.0 mg/kg.

Generated by immunoSEQ multiplex PCR, the TCRdb table keeps only in-frame clones and is missing some. In the table there are 50,000 to 65,000 clones, 88% of which are singletons. The CDR3 is 15 amino acids. Germline V lookup: CDR1 MNHNS, CDR2 SASEGT. Trimming stripped 0 bases from V and 4 bases from J, with 10 bases between. The input for sequencing was CD4+ or CD8+ T cells sorted from blood, taken in a trial of the OX40 agonist ivuxolimab. The V gene is TRBV6-1, the J gene TRBJ2-1; no clear D gene. This receptor was identified in an adult with an advanced solid tumor such as melanoma, head and neck, liver or kidney cancer. The CDR3 loop reads CASSEASVDYNEQFF. The CDR3 region has the DNA TGTGCCAGCAGTGAAGCGTCGGTAGATTACAATGAGCAGTTCTTC.